The T cell receptor (beta chain) under discussion was sequenced for a study of T-cell memory formation after mild COVID-19. General study points: Among contracting clones, CD4+ were mainly CM/EM and CD8+ enriched in EMRA. A balance of CD4 and CD8 characterized clones contracting day 15 to 85, whereas later expanders leaned CD4+.

The CDR3 length is 14 residues. CDR1 is SGHRS and CDR2 is YFSETQ in the germline V gene. Trimming pared 2 bases from V and 0 bases from J, leaving 8 bases between. TCRdb processed the 5' RACE reads anew with MiXCR; each CDR3 protein has one entry. The sample lists more than 250,000 distinct CDR3 sequences, roughly 17% seen once, with 22% in the top ten. Concerning this clonotype itself: The antigen is not known.

The TCR originated in a man aged 18 to 30 who had mild COVID-19 (a few samples of this study predate the infection). Cell type and time point are not known. The chain combines TRBV5-1 with TRBJ1-2, with D perhaps TRBD1 (6 bases). Sample: PBMCs or a T cell subset sorted from them (not recorded which). DNA of the CDR3: TGCGCCAGCAGCTTACAGGGAACTAACTATGGCTACACCTTC. As protein: CASSLQGTNYGYTF.